The T cell receptor beta chain described here comes from a study of T cells after posttransplantation cyclophosphamide. Findings and limits, study-wide: Recipient CMV seropositivity and CMV reactivation strongly tracked TRB clonality. TRB overlap between skin or GI tissue T cells and blood was limited. Donor CD8+ memory clones often dominated recipient blood repertoires at later times.

V lost 2 bases to trimming and J lost 0 bases; unmatched junction nucleotides: 9. The CDR3 covers 17 residues. A marrow graft followed busulfan-fludarabine conditioning, with cyclophosphamide on days +3 and +4. Here immunoSEQ multiplex PCR was the method, and the copy in TCRdb shows in-frame clones only, minus some. This sample comprises fewer than 7,500 clones, none seen once only. In its sample, this clone was seen many times. Its antigen is unidentified. This sample comprised PBMCs, obtained after allogeneic stem cell transplant with posttransplant cyclophosphamide. The source of this sequence is a female patient between 50 and 60 years old who received an allogeneic stem cell transplant from an unrelated donor, was CMV-positive, and had acute GVHD only. Some T cells could come from the graft donor. The rearrangement joins TRBV23-1 to TRBJ2-7; 8 bases fit TRBD1. TRBV23-1 carries the ORF label, with uncertain function. The CDR3 DNA follows: TGCGCCAGCAGTCAACCCAAAGTGGACAGGGACTCCTACGAGCAGTACTTC. Its translation is CASSQPKVDRDSYEQYF.